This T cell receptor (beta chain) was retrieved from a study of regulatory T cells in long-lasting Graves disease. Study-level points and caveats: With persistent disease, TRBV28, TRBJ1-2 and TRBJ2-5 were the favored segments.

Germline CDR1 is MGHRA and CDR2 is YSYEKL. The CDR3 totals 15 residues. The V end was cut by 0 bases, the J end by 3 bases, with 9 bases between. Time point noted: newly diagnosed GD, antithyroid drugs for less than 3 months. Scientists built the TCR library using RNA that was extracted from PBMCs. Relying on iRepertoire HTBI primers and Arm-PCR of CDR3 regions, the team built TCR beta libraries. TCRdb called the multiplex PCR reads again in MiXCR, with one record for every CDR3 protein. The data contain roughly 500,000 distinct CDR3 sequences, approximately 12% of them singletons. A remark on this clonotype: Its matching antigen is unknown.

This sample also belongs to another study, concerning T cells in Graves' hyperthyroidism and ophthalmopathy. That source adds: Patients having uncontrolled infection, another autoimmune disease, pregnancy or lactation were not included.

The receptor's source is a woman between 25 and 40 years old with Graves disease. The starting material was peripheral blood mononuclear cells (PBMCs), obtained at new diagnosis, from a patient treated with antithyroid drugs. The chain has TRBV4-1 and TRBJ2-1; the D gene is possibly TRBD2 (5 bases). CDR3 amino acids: CASSQEGSNYNEQFF. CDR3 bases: TGCGCCAGCAGCCAAGAAGGGAGTAACTACAATGAGCAGTTCTTC.